Listed below are T cell receptor beta chains from one sample, sequenced in a study of blood T cell repertoires in COVID-19. The table came from immunoSEQ multiplex PCR; TCRdb's copy has only in-frame clones and leaves some out. The top ten hold 9.5% to 13% of the sample, which has around 220,000 clones, approximately 90% seen once. Sequencing used peripheral blood. Receptor source: a woman in her 50s with COVID-19, enrolled during active disease. Both conserved end residues are part of each CDR3. A D gene is named only where the DNA matches it firmly. Size is stated for part of the rows, as once, few or many counts, or as a class when the clone is expanded.

size: -; D: -; J: TRBJ1-1; V: TRBV4-1; DNA: TGCGCCAGCAGCCTCCTACTGGGGCAGGGTTCGAACACTGAAGCTTTCTTT; CDR3: CASSLLLGQGSNTEAFF
size: -; D: -; J: TRBJ2-3; V: TRBV11-2; DNA: TGTGCCAGCAGCTTAGGTCTTCGGGGAAGTGTGGCAGATACGCAGTATTTT; CDR3: CASSLGLRGSVADTQYF
size: -; D: -; J: TRBJ2-1; V: TRBV20-1; DNA: TGCAGTGCTAGTTGGCAGGGTTACTACAATGAGCAGTTCTTC; CDR3: CSASWQGYYNEQFF
size: -; D: -; J: TRBJ1-1; V: TRBV2; DNA: TGTGCCAGCAGGGGAGGTCCGAAGGCTTTCTTT; CDR3: CASRGGPKAFF
size: -; D: TRBD2; J: TRBJ2-5; V: TRBV5-1; DNA: TGCGCCAGCAGCACGAGCGGGGGGGCCGGGGAGACCCAGTACTTC; CDR3: CASSTSGGAGETQYF
size: -; D: TRBD1; J: TRBJ1-2; V: TRBV19; DNA: TGTGCCAGTAGAGACAGGGGGCGCTTCTATGGCTACACCTTC; CDR3: CASRDRGRFYGYTF
size: -; D: TRBD1; J: TRBJ2-3; V: TRBV5-5; DNA: TGTGCCAGCAGCTTGGGACAGGGGCCTTTTAGCACAGATACGCAGTATTTT; CDR3: CASSLGQGPFSTDTQYF
size: -; D: -; J: TRBJ1-2; V: TRBV20-1; DNA: TGCAGTGCTAGTCATGGGGCGCCTGGCTACACCTTC; CDR3: CSASHGAPGYTF
size: -; D: TRBD1; J: TRBJ2-6; V: TRBV5-1; DNA: TGCGCCAGCAGCTTAGGTCGGACAGGGGGGACTGGGGCCAACGTCCTGACTTTC; CDR3: CASSLGRTGGTGANVLTF
size: -; D: -; J: TRBJ1-5; V: TRBV5-5; DNA: TGTGCCAGCAGCTTGCTTGACACCCATCAGCCCCAGCATTTT; CDR3: CASSLLDTHQPQHF
size: -; D: -; J: TRBJ2-1; V: TRBV5-1; DNA: TGCGCCAGCAGCTCTAGGCGGGCCGAGAATGAGCAGTTCTTC; CDR3: CASSSRRAENEQFF
size: -; D: -; J: TRBJ1-4; V: TRBV4-3; DNA: TGCGCCAGCAGCCAAGATGTTCCGGGTTCTAATGAAAAACTGTTTTTT; CDR3: CASSQDVPGSNEKLFF
size: -; D: TRBD1; J: TRBJ1-2; V: TRBV19; DNA: TGTGCCAGTCTCCCAACCGGGACAGGGGTGAATTTGAACTATGGCTACACCTTC; CDR3: CASLPTGTGVNLNYGYTF
size: -; D: -; J: TRBJ2-5; V: TRBV19; DNA: TGTGCCAGTAGCCCCCCCTACCGGGGTAAAGAGACCCAGTACTTC; CDR3: CASSPPYRGKETQYF
size: -; D: TRBD1; J: TRBJ1-5; V: TRBV12-3/TRBV12-4; DNA: TGTGCCAGCAGCCTGACAGGGTGGCAGCCCCAGCATTTT; CDR3: CASSLTGWQPQHF
size: -; D: -; J: TRBJ1-1; V: TRBV19; DNA: TGTGCCAGTGAGCGACAAGGGGGGGACACTGAAGCTTTCTTT; CDR3: CASERQGGDTEAFF
size: once; D: TRBD2; J: TRBJ2-7; V: TRBV7-2; DNA: TGTGCCAGCAGCTTATACTTGCTAGCGGGGGGGCGAGAGCAGTACTTC; CDR3: CASSLYLLAGGREQYF